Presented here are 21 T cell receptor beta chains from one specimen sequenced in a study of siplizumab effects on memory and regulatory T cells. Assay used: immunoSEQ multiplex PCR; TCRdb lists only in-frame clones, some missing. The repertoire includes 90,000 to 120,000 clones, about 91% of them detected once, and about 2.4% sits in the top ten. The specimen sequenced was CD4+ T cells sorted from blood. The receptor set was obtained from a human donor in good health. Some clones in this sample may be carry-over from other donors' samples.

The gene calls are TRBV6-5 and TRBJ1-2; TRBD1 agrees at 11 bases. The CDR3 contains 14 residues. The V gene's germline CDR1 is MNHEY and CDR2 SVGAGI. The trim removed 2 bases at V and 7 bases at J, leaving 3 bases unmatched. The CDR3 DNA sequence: TGTGCCAGCAGTTACAGGACAGGGGGCGGTGGCTACACCTTC. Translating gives CASSYRTGGGGYTF.

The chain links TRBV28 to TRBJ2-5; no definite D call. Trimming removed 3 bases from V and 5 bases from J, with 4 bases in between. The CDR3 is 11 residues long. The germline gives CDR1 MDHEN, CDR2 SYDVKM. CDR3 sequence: CASSLGETQYF. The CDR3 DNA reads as TGTGCCAGCAGTTTGGGGGAGACCCAGTACTTC.

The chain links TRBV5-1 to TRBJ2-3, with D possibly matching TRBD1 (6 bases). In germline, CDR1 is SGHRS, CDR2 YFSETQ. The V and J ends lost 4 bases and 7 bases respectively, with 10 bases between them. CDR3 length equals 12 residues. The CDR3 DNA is TGCGCCAGCAGCCCGACAGGAAATACGCAGTATTTT. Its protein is CASSPTGNTQYF.

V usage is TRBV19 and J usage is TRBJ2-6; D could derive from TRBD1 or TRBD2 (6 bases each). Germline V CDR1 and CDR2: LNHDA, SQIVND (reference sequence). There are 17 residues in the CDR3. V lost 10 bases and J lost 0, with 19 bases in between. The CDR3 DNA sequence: TGTGCCACGAGGGGGGACGGAAGGTCCTCTGGGGCCAACGTCCTGACTTTC. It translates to CATRGDGRSSGANVLTF. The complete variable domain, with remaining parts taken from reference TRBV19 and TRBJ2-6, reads DGGITQSPKYLFRKEGQNVTLSCEQNLNHDAMYWYRQDPGQGLRLIYYSQIVNDFQKGDIAEGYSVSREKKESFPLTVTSAQKNPTAFYLCATRGDGRSSGANVLTFGAGSRLTVL.

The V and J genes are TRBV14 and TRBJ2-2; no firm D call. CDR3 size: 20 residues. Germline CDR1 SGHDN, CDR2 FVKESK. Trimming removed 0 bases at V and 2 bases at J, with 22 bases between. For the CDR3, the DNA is TGTGCCAGCAGCCAAGAAGAAGGCTCTAAGTCTCCTCGTAACACCGGGGAGCTGTTTTTT. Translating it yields CASSQEEGSKSPRNTGELFF.

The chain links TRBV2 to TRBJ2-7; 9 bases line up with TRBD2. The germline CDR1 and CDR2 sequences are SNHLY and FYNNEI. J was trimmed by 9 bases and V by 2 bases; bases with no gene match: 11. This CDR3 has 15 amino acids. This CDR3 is CASSERAGGMLRQYF. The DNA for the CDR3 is TGTGCCAGCAGTGAACGGGCGGGAGGGATGTTACGGCAGTACTTC.

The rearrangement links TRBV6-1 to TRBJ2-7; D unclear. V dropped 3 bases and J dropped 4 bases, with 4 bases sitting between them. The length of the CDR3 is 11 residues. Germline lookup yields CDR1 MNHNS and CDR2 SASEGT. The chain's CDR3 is CASSDHYEQYF. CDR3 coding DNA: TGTGCCAGCAGTGACCATTACGAGCAGTACTTC.

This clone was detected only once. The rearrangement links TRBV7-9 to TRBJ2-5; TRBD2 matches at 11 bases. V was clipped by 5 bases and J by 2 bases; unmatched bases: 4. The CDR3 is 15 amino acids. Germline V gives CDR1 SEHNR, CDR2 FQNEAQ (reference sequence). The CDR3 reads CASSQGLAVQETQYF. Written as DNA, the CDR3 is TGTGCCAGCAGCCAGGGACTAGCGGTTCAAGAGACCCAGTACTTC.

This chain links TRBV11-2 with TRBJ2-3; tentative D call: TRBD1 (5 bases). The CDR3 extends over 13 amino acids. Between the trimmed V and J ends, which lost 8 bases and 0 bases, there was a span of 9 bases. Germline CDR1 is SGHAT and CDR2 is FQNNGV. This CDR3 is CASGQGSTDTQYF. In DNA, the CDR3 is TGTGCCAGCGGTCAGGGTAGCACAGATACGCAGTATTTT.

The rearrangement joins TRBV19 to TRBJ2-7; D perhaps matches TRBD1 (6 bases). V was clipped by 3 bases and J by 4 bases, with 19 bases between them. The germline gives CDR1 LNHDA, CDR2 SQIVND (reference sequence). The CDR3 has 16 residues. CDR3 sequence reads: CASSIRRTVRNYEQYF. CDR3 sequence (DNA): TGTGCCAGTAGTATTCGCCGGACAGTCCGAAATTACGAGCAGTACTTC.

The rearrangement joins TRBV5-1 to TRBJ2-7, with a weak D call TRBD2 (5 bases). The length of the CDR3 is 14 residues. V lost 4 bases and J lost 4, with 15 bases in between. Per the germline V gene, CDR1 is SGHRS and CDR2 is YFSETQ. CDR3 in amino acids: CASSPTPGEYEQYF. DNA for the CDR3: TGCGCCAGCAGCCCCACGCCCGGGGAATACGAGCAGTACTTC. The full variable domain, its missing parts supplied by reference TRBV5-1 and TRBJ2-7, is KAGVTQTPRYLIKTRGQQVTLSCSPISGHRSVSWYQQTPGQGLQFLFEYFSETQRNKGNFPGRFSGRQFSNSRSEMNVSTLELGDSALYLCASSPTPGEYEQYFGPGTRLTVT.

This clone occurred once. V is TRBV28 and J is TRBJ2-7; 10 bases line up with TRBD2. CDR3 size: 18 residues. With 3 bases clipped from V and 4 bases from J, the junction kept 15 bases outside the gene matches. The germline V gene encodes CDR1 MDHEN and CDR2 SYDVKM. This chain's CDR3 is CASSFFFRGGLAAYEQYF. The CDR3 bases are TGTGCCAGCAGTTTTTTTTTCAGGGGAGGACTAGCGGCATACGAGCAGTACTTC.

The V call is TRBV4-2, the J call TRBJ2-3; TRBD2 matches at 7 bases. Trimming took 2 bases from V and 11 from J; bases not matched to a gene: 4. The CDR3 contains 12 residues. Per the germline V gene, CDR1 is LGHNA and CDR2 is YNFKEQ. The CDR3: CASSQPGRKQYF. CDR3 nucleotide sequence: TGTGCCAGCAGCCAACCCGGGAGGAAGCAGTATTTT.

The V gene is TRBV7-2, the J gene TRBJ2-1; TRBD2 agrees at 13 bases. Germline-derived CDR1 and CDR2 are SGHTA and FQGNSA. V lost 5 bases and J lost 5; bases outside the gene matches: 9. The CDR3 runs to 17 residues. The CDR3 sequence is CASSPWTSGSDHNEQFF. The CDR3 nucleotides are TGTGCCAGCAGCCCCTGGACTAGCGGGAGCGACCACAATGAGCAGTTCTTC.

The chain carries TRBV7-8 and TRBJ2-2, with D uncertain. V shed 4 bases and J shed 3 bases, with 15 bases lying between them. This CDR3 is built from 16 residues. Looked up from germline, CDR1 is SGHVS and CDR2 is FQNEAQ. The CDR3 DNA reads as TGTGCCAGCAGCTGGCCCCCGCAAGGTCACACCGGGGAGCTGTTTTTT. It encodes CASSWPPQGHTGELFF.

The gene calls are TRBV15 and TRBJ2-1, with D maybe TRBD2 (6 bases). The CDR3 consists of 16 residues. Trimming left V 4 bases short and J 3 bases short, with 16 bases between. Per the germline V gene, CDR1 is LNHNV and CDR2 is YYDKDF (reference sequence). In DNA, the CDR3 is TGTGCCACCAGCAAAGAACAAGCGGGTAGCTACAATGAGCAGTTCTTC. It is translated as CATSKEQAGSYNEQFF.

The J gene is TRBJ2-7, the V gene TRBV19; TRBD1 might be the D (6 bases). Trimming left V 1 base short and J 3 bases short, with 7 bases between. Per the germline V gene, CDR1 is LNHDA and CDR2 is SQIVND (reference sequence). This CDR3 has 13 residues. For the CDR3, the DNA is TGTGCCAGTAGTATAGTCAGGGGCTACGAGCAGTACTTC. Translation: CASSIVRGYEQYF.

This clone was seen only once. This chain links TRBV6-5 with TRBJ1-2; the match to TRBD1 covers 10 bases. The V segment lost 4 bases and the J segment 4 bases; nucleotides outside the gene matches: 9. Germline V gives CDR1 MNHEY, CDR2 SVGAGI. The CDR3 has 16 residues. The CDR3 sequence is CASSSSGTGDFYGYTF. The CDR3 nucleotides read TGTGCCAGCAGTTCATCCGGGACAGGGGACTTCTATGGCTACACCTTC.

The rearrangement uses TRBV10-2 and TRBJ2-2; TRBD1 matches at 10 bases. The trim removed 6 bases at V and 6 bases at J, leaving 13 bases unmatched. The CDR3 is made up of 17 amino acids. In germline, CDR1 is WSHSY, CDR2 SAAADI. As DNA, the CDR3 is TGCGCCAGCAGAATCAAGTCCGGGACAGGGGATCCCGGGGAGCTGTTTTTT. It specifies CASRIKSGTGDPGELFF.

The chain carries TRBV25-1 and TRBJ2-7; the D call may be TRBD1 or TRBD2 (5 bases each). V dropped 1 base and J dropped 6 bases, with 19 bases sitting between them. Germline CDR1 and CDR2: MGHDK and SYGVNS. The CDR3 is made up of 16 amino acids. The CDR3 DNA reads TGTGCCAGCAGTGAATCTGAGGGGTGGCCTTTTGGCGAGCAGTACTTC. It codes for CASSESEGWPFGEQYF.

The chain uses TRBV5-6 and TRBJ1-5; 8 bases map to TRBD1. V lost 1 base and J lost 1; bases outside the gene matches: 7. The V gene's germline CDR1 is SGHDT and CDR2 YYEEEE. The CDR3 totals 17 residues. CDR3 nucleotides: TGTGCCAGCAGCTTGTTTGCGGGGACAGGCAGCAATCAGCCCCAGCATTTT. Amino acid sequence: CASSLFAGTGSNQPQHF.